The 10 T cell receptor beta chains reported below all come from one sample, sequenced in a study of Graves' ophthalmopathy and Graves' hyperthyroidism. Amplified TCR beta CDR3 regions were obtained using RNA transcripts as template. First-round RT-PCR used HTBI primers; second-round multiplex PCR followed. TCRdb ran MiXCR on the multiplex PCR reads and lists one entry per CDR3 protein. Of a few hundred thousand distinct CDR3 sequences listed, roughly 39% are singletons. Sequenced sample: peripheral blood or thyroid tissue (not recorded which). These receptor sequences come from an adult man with Graves' hyperthyroidism.

This rearrangement joins TRBV14 to TRBJ2-1, with D possibly called TRBD1 or TRBD2 (5 bases each). The CDR3 spans 16 residues. Germline V gene data show CDR1 as SGHDN and CDR2 as FVKESK. Trimming removed 3 bases at V and 7 bases at J, with 19 bases between. DNA of the CDR3: TGTGCCAGCAGCCACGCCGGGACGAGGGGCATGAATGAGCAGTTCTTC. It translates to CASSHAGTRGMNEQFF.

The chain recombines TRBV12-5 with TRBJ2-7, with 9 positions matching TRBD2. The end of the DNA is better explained by TRBJ2-1, so the J call may be wrong. The germline gives CDR1 LGHNT, CDR2 FRNRAP. CDR3 length equals 15 residues. The CDR3 DNA reads as TGTGCCAGCAGAGCGACTAGCGGCGTTCACAATGAGCAGTTCTTC. It codes for CASRATSGVHNEQFF.

The table lists this clonotype with many counts. This chain connects TRBV24-1 to TRBJ1-5; D gene unclear. This CDR3 spans 13 amino acids. The germline gives CDR1 KGHDR, CDR2 SFDVKD. Trimming cost V 3 bases and J 4 bases, with 6 bases left between them. CDR3 DNA sequence: TGTGCCACCAGTGATGCGTTTAATCAGCCCCAGCATTTT. Amino acid sequence: CATSDAFNQPQHF.

Concerning this clonotype: This may be a read error: a much more frequent sequence differs by one nucleotide. The gene calls are TRBV2 and TRBJ2-7; D uncertain. With 5 bases removed from V and 3 bases from J, the gap between germline ends came to 8 bases. CDR1 and CDR2 (germline): SNHLY, FYNNEI. The CDR3 consists of 12 residues. The CDR3 coding sequence is TGTGCCAGCAGTTACTACTACTACGAGCAGTACTTC. Translating gives CASSYYYYEQYF.

This clonotype showed up just a few times. J is TRBJ2-7 and V is TRBV2, with 8 bases aligning to TRBD1. Germline loops: CDR1 SNHLY, CDR2 FYNNEI. V lost 7 bases to trimming and J lost 5 bases; unmatched junction nucleotides: 10. This CDR3 is built from 14 residues. The CDR3 DNA is TGTGCCAGCAAATGGACAGGGAGCCTCGACGAGCAGTACTTC. Amino acids: CASKWTGSLDEQYF.

This clonotype showed up many times. The CDR3 DNA follows: TGCAGTGCTAGAGATAGCACTAGCGGGGGGCCGGGAGAGACCCAGTACTTC. It yields the protein CSARDSTSGGPGETQYF. The chain combines TRBV20-1 with TRBJ2-5; 12 bases fit TRBD2. The CDR3 length is 17 residues. Per the germline V gene, CDR1 is DFQATT and CDR2 is SNEGSKA (reference sequence). J lost 4 bases, V lost 0 bases, and 9 bases had no gene match.

The CDR3 bases are TGCAGTGCTAGTAGTAGCGGGAGGGCCGGGGGGAGCACAGATACGCAGTATTTT. This sequence encodes CSASSSGRAGGSTDTQYF. The J gene is TRBJ2-3, the V gene TRBV20-1, with 11 bases aligning to TRBD2. The CDR3 runs 18 residues. Trimming removed 3 bases from V and 0 bases from J; junction bases left unmatched: 11. Per germline, CDR1 DFQATT and CDR2 SNEGSKA (reference sequence).

This clonotype has ten or more counts. The chain employs TRBV7-2 and TRBJ1-1; no clear D gene. The CDR3 is made up of 14 amino acids. The V and J ends lost 1 base and 3 bases respectively, with 9 bases between them. Germline V lookup: CDR1 SGHTA, CDR2 FQGNSA. The CDR3 sequence: CASSLVDGYTEAFF. The CDR3 region has the DNA TGTGCCAGCAGCTTAGTGGACGGATACACTGAAGCTTTCTTT.

This clonotype was detected many times. The rearrangement joins TRBV19 to TRBJ1-1; D might be TRBD1 (5 bases). Germline loops: CDR1 LNHDA, CDR2 SQIVND (reference sequence). The CDR3 spans 13 residues. Trimming left V 7 bases short and J 1 base short, with 10 bases between. The CDR3 spells CASIQDKNTEAFF. In DNA form, the CDR3 reads TGTGCCAGTATTCAGGACAAGAACACTGAAGCTTTCTTT.

This clonotype turned up a few times. The chain carries TRBV9 and TRBJ2-7, with TRBD2 as a possible D gene (6 bases). Trimming stripped 4 bases from V and 4 bases from J, with 21 bases between. Looked up from germline, CDR1 is SGDLS and CDR2 is YYNGEE. This CDR3 is built from 16 residues. The CDR3 region is CASSLSSGGTVYEQYF. The CDR3 region has the DNA TGTGCCAGCAGCCTCTCAAGTGGGGGGACGGTGTACGAGCAGTACTTC.